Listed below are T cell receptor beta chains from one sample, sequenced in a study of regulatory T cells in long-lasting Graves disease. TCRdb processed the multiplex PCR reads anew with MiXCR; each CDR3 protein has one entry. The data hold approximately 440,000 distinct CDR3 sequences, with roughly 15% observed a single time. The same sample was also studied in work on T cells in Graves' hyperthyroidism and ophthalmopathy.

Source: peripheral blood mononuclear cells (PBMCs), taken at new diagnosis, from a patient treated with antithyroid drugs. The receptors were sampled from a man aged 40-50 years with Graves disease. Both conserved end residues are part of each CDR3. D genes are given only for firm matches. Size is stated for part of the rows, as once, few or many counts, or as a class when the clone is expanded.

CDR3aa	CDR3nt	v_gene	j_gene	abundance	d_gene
CANSLGGVPDTQYF	TGTGCCAACAGTCTTGGGGGGGTTCCAGATACGCAGTATTTT	TRBV28	TRBJ2-3	few	TRBD2
CASSFRQNYEQYF	TGTGCCAGCAGCTTCAGACAGAACTACGAGCAGTACTTC	TRBV7-6	TRBJ2-7	many	.
CASSLRDRAPYEQYF	TGTGCCAGCAGCTTACGAGACAGGGCCCCCTACGAGCAGTACTTC	TRBV7-8	TRBJ2-7	once	TRBD1
CAIRPGTGTLEQYF	TGTGCCATCAGACCCGGGACAGGGACTCTCGAGCAGTACTTC	TRBV10-3	TRBJ2-7	few	TRBD1
CASSLVDGHKNIQYF	TGTGCCAGCAGCTTGGTGGACGGCCATAAAAACATTCAGTACTTC	TRBV5-4	TRBJ2-4	.	.
CASSQGQGFGYTF	TGCGCCAGCAGCCAAGGACAGGGGTTTGGCTACACCTTC	TRBV7-3	TRBJ1-2	many	TRBD1
CASSTRTGGNEKLFF	TGTGCCAGCAGTACCCGGACAGGGGGTAATGAAAAACTGTTTTTT	TRBV28	TRBJ1-4	many	TRBD1
CASSPSGLAGFYNEQFF	TGTGCCAGCTCACCTTCGGGACTAGCGGGTTTTTACAATGAGCAGTTCTTC	TRBV18	TRBJ2-1	many	TRBD2
CASRNSGTSGYYEQYF	TGTGCCAGCAGAAACTCCGGGACTAGCGGATACTACGAGCAGTACTTC	TRBV11-2	TRBJ2-7	many	TRBD2
CASSGDTAYEQYF	TGTGCCAGCAGCGGGGACACTGCCTACGAGCAGTACTTC	TRBV5-6	TRBJ2-7	many	.
CASSHRTGDTQYF	TGTGCCAGCAGCCATAGGACAGGAGATACGCAGTATTTT	TRBV11-2	TRBJ2-3	.	TRBD1
CASSLEYGPTGELFF	TGTGCCAGCAGCTTAGAGTACGGACCCACCGGGGAGCTGTTTTTT	TRBV11-2	TRBJ2-2	many	.
CASSTRTSGSMNTGELFF	TGTGCCAGCAGCACCCGGACTAGCGGGAGTATGAACACCGGGGAGCTGTTTTTT	TRBV11-3	TRBJ2-2	few	TRBD2
CASSHIPSSGALSYEQYF	TGTGCCAGCAGCCACATCCCCTCTAGCGGTGCCCTCTCCTACGAGCAGTACTTC	TRBV25-1	TRBJ2-7	many	TRBD2
CASSSTRDRAYEQYF	TGTGCCAGCAGTAGCACCCGGGACAGGGCCTACGAGCAGTACTTC	TRBV27	TRBJ2-7	many	TRBD1
CASRPTSTDTQYF	TGTGCCAGCAGACCTACTAGCACAGATACGCAGTATTTT	TRBV6-2/TRBV6-3	TRBJ2-3	.	.
CASNLSATFGVYGYTF	TGTGCCAGCAACTTATCAGCCACTTTCGGGGTCTATGGCTACACCTTC	TRBV7-2	TRBJ1-2	.	.
CASSLGTAGETQYF	TGTGCCAGCAGTCTCGGGACAGCCGGCGAGACCCAGTACTTC	TRBV12-3/TRBV12-4	TRBJ2-5	.	TRBD1
CASSPRTTGNTEAFF	TGTGCCAGCAGTCCCCGGACGACAGGGAACACTGAAGCTTTCTTT	TRBV6-1	TRBJ1-1	many	.
CASSLPSGVYEQYF	TGTGCCAGCAGCCTCCCTAGCGGAGTCTACGAGCAGTACTTC	TRBV5-6	TRBJ2-7	many	TRBD2
CASRTGGDDQPQHF	TGTGCCAGCAGGACAGGGGGCGACGATCAGCCCCAGCATTTT	TRBV6-2/TRBV6-3	TRBJ1-5	.	TRBD1
CASSLVINTEAFF	TGCGCCAGCAGCTTGGTCATAAACACTGAAGCTTTCTTT	TRBV7-9	TRBJ1-1	many	.
CASSGRLDQETQYF	TGCGCCAGCAGCGGGAGACTAGACCAAGAGACCCAGTACTTC	TRBV5-1	TRBJ2-5	few	.
CASSYSGTASYLTYEQYF	TGTGCCAGCAGTTACTCTGGGACCGCGTCCTACCTAACCTACGAGCAGTACTTC	TRBV6-5	TRBJ2-7	few	.
CSVRTGGRNTEAFF	TGCAGCGTCCGGACAGGGGGCCGGAACACTGAAGCTTTCTTT	TRBV29-1	TRBJ1-1	.	TRBD1
CASSLGGMSVDTQYF	TGTGCCAGCAGCTTAGGGGGGATGAGCGTGGATACGCAGTATTTT	TRBV7-2	TRBJ2-3	many	.
CASCLIGLAATDTQYF	TGCGCCAGCTGCTTAATCGGACTAGCGGCCACAGATACGCAGTATTTT	TRBV10-2	TRBJ2-3	few	TRBD2
CASSSSSPGVPGNTIYF	TGTGCCAGCAGTTCCTCGTCACCAGGGGTACCTGGAAACACCATATATTTT	TRBV12-3/TRBV12-4	TRBJ1-3	.	.
CASSSGLAGAMQYF	TGTGCCAGCAGTTCGGGACTAGCGGGAGCAATGCAGTACTTC	TRBV28	TRBJ2-7	.	TRBD2
CASSPLGGSYMNEQFF	TGTGCCAGTAGCCCCCTGGGCGGGAGTTACATGAATGAGCAGTTCTTC	TRBV19	TRBJ2-1	.	TRBD2
CSATRQGRETQYF	TGCAGTGCTACCCGACAGGGGAGGGAGACCCAGTACTTC	TRBV20-1	TRBJ2-5	.	TRBD1
CASSPLGGTNTGELFF	TGTGCCAGCAGCCCCCTCGGCGGGACCAACACCGGGGAGCTGTTTTTT	TRBV11-2	TRBJ2-2	few	.
CSVAGRNTDTQYF	TGCAGCGTTGCAGGGCGGAACACAGATACGCAGTATTTT	TRBV29-1	TRBJ2-3	.	.
CASSPGDSTADTQYF	TGTGCCAGCAGCCCCGGGGACAGCACCGCGGATACGCAGTATTTT	TRBV5-4	TRBJ2-3	.	TRBD1